Each of the 29 T cell receptor beta chains below was sequenced from the same sample in a study of blood T cell repertoires in COVID-19 (dated by TCRdb to about 2020). Libraries were constructed by the immunoSEQ multiplex PCR assay. Sourced from immuneACCESS, this table was stored by TCRdb with only in-frame sequences that have V and J called. A share of the clones is absent; for the studies checked, an unresolved V gene accounts for under half, and the remainder has no known explanation. This sample holds about 270,000 clones; 80% to 90% were observed only once. Of the sample, approximately 9% is held by the ten largest clones. Sample: peripheral blood. The receptor set was obtained from a woman in her fifties or sixties who had recovered from COVID-19.

The chain couples TRBV7-9 to TRBJ2-3, with D possibly matching TRBD2 (6 bases). The CDR3 extends over 16 amino acids. In germline, CDR1 is SEHNR, CDR2 FQNEAQ (reference sequence). Between the trimmed V and J ends, which lost 5 bases and 0 bases, there was a span of 15 bases. The CDR3 here is CASSPPSGTSTDTQYF. The CDR3 DNA sequence: TGTGCCAGCAGCCCTCCTTCCGGGACTAGCACAGATACGCAGTATTTT.

The chain combines TRBV11-3 with TRBJ1-1; D is possibly TRBD1 (6 bases). The length of the CDR3 is 16 residues. The germline gives CDR1 SGHNT, CDR2 YENEEA. The V end lost 5 bases, the J end lost 0 bases, and 16 bases lay between the germline ends. CDR3 loop: CASSLTGHIMNTEAFF. For the CDR3, the DNA is TGTGCCAGCAGCCTCACAGGGCACATAATGAACACTGAAGCTTTCTTT.

The chain couples TRBV25-1 to TRBJ1-4; D gene ambiguous. This CDR3 is built from 12 residues. V lost 8 bases, J lost 8 bases, and 12 bases lay in between. Per germline, CDR1 MGHDK and CDR2 SYGVNS. The CDR3 protein is CASSRVGEKLFF. CDR3 nucleotides: TGTGCCAGCTCGAGGGTTGGGGAAAAACTGTTTTTT.

This sequence joins TRBV6-2 or TRBV6-3 and TRBJ2-1; no clear D gene. The CDR3 has 15 residues. The germline V gene encodes CDR1 MNHEY and CDR2 SVGEGT. V was pared by 2 bases and J by 0 bases, with 8 bases between. CDR3 in amino acids: CASSYRSYSYNEQFF. DNA of the CDR3: TGTGCCAGCAGTTACCGGAGCTACTCCTACAATGAGCAGTTCTTC.

V usage is TRBV28 and J usage is TRBJ2-3; D might be TRBD2 (7 bases). This CDR3 is built from 13 residues. Trimming left V 3 bases short and J 9 bases short, with 13 bases between. Looked up from germline, CDR1 is MDHEN and CDR2 is SYDVKM. CDR3 in amino acids: CASSFEGEGTQYF. CDR3 DNA sequence: TGTGCCAGCAGTTTTGAGGGGGAGGGGACGCAGTATTTT.

The chain couples TRBV10-3 to TRBJ2-7; a possible D gene is TRBD2 (5 bases). The CDR3 length is 13 residues. V was pared by 11 bases and J by 0 bases, with 14 bases between. Per the germline V gene, CDR1 is ENHRY and CDR2 is SYGVKD. The CDR3 sequence is CAVGVLSSYEQYF. The CDR3, as DNA: TGTGCCGTCGGGGTTTTAAGCTCCTACGAGCAGTACTTC.

The V call is TRBV4-3, the J call TRBJ2-5, with D perhaps TRBD2 (5 bases). The V and J ends lost 4 bases and 2 bases respectively, with 14 bases between them. The CDR3 length is 15 residues. The V gene's germline CDR1 is LGHNA and CDR2 YSLEER. CDR3 sequence reads: CASSPISGVQETQYF. The CDR3, as DNA: TGCGCCAGCAGCCCGATAAGCGGAGTACAAGAGACCCAGTACTTC.

The V call is TRBV27, the J call TRBJ2-7; a weak D match, TRBD2 (6 bases). The CDR3 covers 18 residues. The germline gives CDR1 MNHEY, CDR2 SMNVEV (reference sequence). V lost 4 bases and J lost 0, with 22 bases in between. CDR3 protein: CASSSYTGVGGVSYEQYF. DNA of the CDR3: TGTGCCAGCAGTTCCTACACGGGGGTTGGCGGGGTCTCCTACGAGCAGTACTTC.

The genes are TRBV10-3 and TRBJ1-1; the D gene is possibly TRBD1 (6 bases). Trimming removed 7 bases at V and 11 bases at J, with 17 bases between. The CDR3 has 12 residues. CDR1 and CDR2 (germline): ENHRY, SYGVKD. CDR3 in amino acids: CAIKEGGDTAFF. CDR3 nucleotide sequence: TGTGCCATCAAAGAGGGGGGGGACACCGCTTTCTTT.

The chain uses TRBV5-1 and TRBJ2-7; TRBD2 aligns across 8 bases. The V and J ends lost 4 bases and 7 bases, in that order; junction bases with no gene match: 7. CDR1 and CDR2 (germline): SGHRS, YFSETQ. This CDR3 is 13 amino acids long. CDR3 coding DNA: TGCGCCAGCAGCCCCCTCGGGGGGGGTGAGCAGTACTTC. It codes for CASSPLGGGEQYF.

CDR3 loop: CASSRGQRRNQPQHF. The CDR3 region has the DNA TGTGCCAGCAGCCGGGGACAGCGGAGGAATCAGCCCCAGCATTTT. V is TRBV6-6 and J is TRBJ1-5; 7 nucleotides agree with TRBD1. V lost 6 bases, J lost 4 bases, and 9 bases stayed unmatched. The CDR3 is made up of 15 amino acids. Per germline, CDR1 MNHNY and CDR2 SVGAGI (reference sequence).

The chain employs TRBV24-1 and TRBJ2-1, with no clear D. The CDR3 has 13 amino acids. Germline CDR1 and CDR2: KGHDR and SFDVKD. Between the trimmed V and J ends, which lost 9 bases and 0 bases, there was a span of 8 bases. The CDR3 spells CATGQSSYNEQFF. CDR3 bases: TGTGCCACCGGGCAAAGCTCCTACAATGAGCAGTTCTTC.

J is TRBJ2-7 and V is TRBV12-3 or TRBV12-4; D may be TRBD1 (6 bases). The CDR3 contains 13 residues. V was cut by 5 bases and J by 2 bases, with 10 bases left in between. The CDR3 DNA sequence: TGTGCCAGCAGTGCCGGACAGCCCTACGAGCAGTACTTC. Translating it yields CASSAGQPYEQYF.

The chain links TRBV3-1 (or the pseudogene TRBV3-2) to TRBJ1-5; D possibly corresponds to TRBD1 (5 bases). CDR3 length: 15 residues. Between the trimmed V and J ends, which lost 4 bases and 5 bases, there was a span of 15 bases. Per the germline V gene, CDR1 is LGHDT and CDR2 is YNNKEL (reference sequence). The CDR3 loop is CASSPRVAGHQPQHF. CDR3 nucleotides: TGTGCCAGCAGCCCCCGGGTGGCGGGACATCAGCCCCAGCATTTT.

The rearrangement uses TRBV27 and TRBJ1-5; unclear D gene. Trimming left V 3 bases short and J 5 bases short, with 11 bases between. Germline CDR1 MNHEY, CDR2 SMNVEV (reference sequence). The CDR3 is 14 amino acids. In nucleotides, the CDR3 is TGTGCCAGCAGTTTTTACAATGGCTATCAGCCCCAGCATTTT. Translating it yields CASSFYNGYQPQHF.

The chain carries TRBV27 and TRBJ1-5; perhaps TRBD1 as D (5 bases). The germline V gene encodes CDR1 MNHEY and CDR2 SMNVEV (reference sequence). The CDR3 runs to 15 residues. V was pared by 6 bases and J by 7 bases, with 19 bases between. The CDR3 loop is CASRNLLGGGQPQHF. The CDR3 DNA sequence: TGTGCCAGCAGAAACCTGTTGGGGGGAGGGCAGCCCCAGCATTTT.

A single count supports this clone. V gene TRBV28 combines with J gene TRBJ2-7, with 7 nucleotides matching TRBD2. CDR3 length: 13 residues. Germline V gene data show CDR1 as MDHEN and CDR2 as SYDVKM. The trim removed 8 bases at V and 2 bases at J, leaving 6 bases unmatched. CDR3 DNA sequence: TGTGCCAGCGGGGGAGGGCTTACCTACGAGCAGTACTTC. Its translation: CASGGGLTYEQYF.

The chain links TRBV18 to TRBJ2-4; possible D gene TRBD1, 5 bases. Trimming left V 8 bases short and J 11 bases short, with 19 bases between. The germline V gene has CDR1 KGHSH and CDR2 LQKENI. CDR3 length: 13 amino acids. The CDR3, as DNA: TGTGCCAGCCACTCAGGGCTGGGTGGAGTTCAGTACTTC. Translation gives CASHSGLGGVQYF.

This chain links TRBV20-1 with TRBJ1-5; no clear D. V lost 3 bases and J 5 bases, leaving 5 bases between the germline ends. The CDR3 totals 11 residues. The germline V gene encodes CDR1 DFQATT and CDR2 SNEGSKA (reference sequence). CDR3 residues: CSASRDQPQHF. As DNA, the CDR3 is TGCAGTGCTAGCCGTGATCAGCCCCAGCATTTT.

The chain joins TRBV18 to TRBJ2-7; tentatively, D is TRBD1 (6 bases). Germline loops: CDR1 KGHSH, CDR2 LQKENI. The CDR3 totals 12 residues. The V and J ends lost 5 bases and 6 bases respectively, with 11 bases between them. The CDR3 region is CASSDQGSEQYF. The CDR3 DNA reads TGTGCCAGCTCAGATCAGGGGTCCGAGCAGTACTTC.

The chain recombines TRBV27 with TRBJ2-3, with TRBD2 matching over 8 bases. This CDR3 has 17 amino acids. The junction had 19 bases not matched to a gene; V was cut back by 10 bases and J by 4 bases. The V gene's germline CDR1 is MNHEY and CDR2 SMNVEV (reference sequence). The CDR3 nucleotides are TGTGCCACCTCCATACTAGCGGAGACAAGCACTCCAGATACGCAGTATTTT. This gives the protein CATSILAETSTPDTQYF.

The chain joins TRBV6-2 or TRBV6-3 to TRBJ1-5; D is unclear. CDR1 MNHEY and CDR2 SVGEGT come from the germline V gene. V lost 0 bases, J lost 11 bases, and 11 bases lay in between. The length of the CDR3 is 13 residues. CDR3 nucleotide sequence: TGTGCCAGCAGTTACTCTAACCCCGACTCCCAGCATTTT. Translating it yields CASSYSNPDSQHF.

The genes are TRBV28 and TRBJ1-1; 7 bases match TRBD1. This CDR3 contains 15 residues. Losses at the gene ends were 7 bases for V and 1 base for J; bases not matched to a gene: 9. CDR1 and CDR2 (germline): MDHEN, SYDVKM. In nucleotides, the CDR3 is TGTGCCAGCAAATTTCCTTCAGGGGGGAACACTGAAGCTTTCTTT. Its protein is CASKFPSGGNTEAFF.

This clone was observed a handful of times. The chain couples TRBV5-1 to TRBJ2-7; D gene ambiguous. The CDR3 is made up of 15 amino acids. CDR1 SGHRS and CDR2 YFSETQ come from the germline V gene. Deletions cut 5 bases from V and 0 bases from J, with 15 bases between. In nucleotides, the CDR3 is TGCGCCAGCAGAGTTCTGACCACGGGCTCCTACGAGCAGTACTTC. Translated: CASRVLTTGSYEQYF. The full variable domain, its missing parts supplied by reference TRBV5-1 and TRBJ2-7, is KAGVTQTPRYLIKTRGQQVTLSCSPISGHRSVSWYQQTPGQGLQFLFEYFSETQRNKGNFPGRFSGRQFSNSRSEMNVSTLELGDSALYLCASRVLTTGSYEQYFGPGTRLTVT.

V usage is TRBV5-1 and J usage is TRBJ1-2; D gene uncertain. Germline CDR1 is SGHRS and CDR2 is YFSETQ. This CDR3 has 15 amino acids. Trimming removed 0 bases from V and 4 bases from J, with 13 bases in between. The CDR3 spells CASSLGLVGGYGYTF. The CDR3 DNA reads as TGCGCCAGCAGCTTGGGACTCGTAGGTGGCTATGGCTACACCTTC.

The gene calls are TRBV9 and TRBJ2-7; 8 bases align to TRBD1. Germline lookup yields CDR1 SGDLS and CDR2 YYNGEE. J lost 2 bases, V lost 0 bases, and 4 bases had no gene match. The CDR3 totals 15 residues. CDR3 residues: CASSVGQGATYEQYF. CDR3 DNA: TGTGCCAGCAGCGTAGGGCAGGGGGCCACCTACGAGCAGTACTTC.

The chain carries TRBV24-1 and TRBJ1-2; 9 nucleotides line up with TRBD1. CDR1 is KGHDR, CDR2 SFDVKD, per germline. This CDR3 has 16 residues. V lost 3 bases to trimming and J lost 5 bases; unmatched junction nucleotides: 9. The CDR3: CATSDGGQGNHYGYTF. The CDR3 region has the DNA TGTGCCACCAGTGATGGGGGACAGGGAAATCATTATGGCTACACCTTC.

The chain links TRBV19 to TRBJ2-3; no clear D gene. The ends were cut back, 3 bases at V and 9 bases at J, with 16 bases in the middle. This CDR3 is 14 amino acids long. Per the germline V gene, CDR1 is LNHDA and CDR2 is SQIVND (reference sequence). The CDR3 is CASSMSARSRTQYF. The CDR3 DNA is TGTGCCAGTAGTATGTCCGCCCGCTCCAGGACGCAGTATTTT.

The chain carries TRBV25-1 and TRBJ1-5; the D gene is possibly TRBD1 (6 bases). Per the germline V gene, CDR1 is MGHDK and CDR2 is SYGVNS. The V end was cut by 7 bases, the J end by 2 bases, with 15 bases between. CDR3 length: 15 amino acids. This chain's CDR3 is CASTTRGWGNQPQHF. The CDR3 bases are TGTGCCAGCACCACCAGGGGTTGGGGCAATCAGCCCCAGCATTTT.